One and the same sample provided the 8 T cell receptor beta chains below, sequenced in a study of shared clonotypes between healthy human individuals. Sequencing used immunoSEQ multiplex PCR; TCRdb keeps in-frame clones, though not all of them. The sample lists about 510,000 clones; roughly 78% were seen once. Sequenced input: PBMCs. The receptors were sampled from a middle-aged woman in good health. Some clones in this sample may be carry-over from other donors' samples.

This rearrangement joins TRBV19 to TRBJ1-5; D is perhaps TRBD1 (6 bases). Germline V gene lookup returns CDR1 LNHDA and CDR2 SQIVND (reference sequence). V lost 4 bases and J 3 bases, leaving 16 bases between the germline ends. This CDR3 region has 16 residues. The CDR3 loop reads CASSTRDTVSNQPQHF. CDR3 nucleotides: TGTGCCAGTAGTACCCGGGACACCGTATCCAATCAGCCCCAGCATTTT. Combining the CDR3 with reference TRBV19 and TRBJ1-5 gives the whole variable domain DGGITQSPKYLFRKEGQNVTLSCEQNLNHDAMYWYRQDPGQGLRLIYYSQIVNDFQKGDIAEGYSVSREKKESFPLTVTSAQKNPTAFYLCASSTRDTVSNQPQHFGDGTRLSIL.

The chain employs TRBV5-1 and TRBJ1-4, with 7 bases lining up with TRBD1. Germline CDR1 SGHRS, CDR2 YFSETQ. The CDR3 consists of 17 residues. J gave up 8 bases and V 0 bases, and 13 bases lay outside the gene matches. In DNA form, the CDR3 reads TGCGCCAGCAGCTTGGGAGGGTCGGGGGACAGAGCAGAAAAACTGTTTTTT. Its translation is CASSLGGSGDRAEKLFF.

The sample holds a few counts of this clone. This chain uses TRBV30 with TRBJ2-7; the D gene could be TRBD1 or TRBD2 (5 bases each). The germline CDR1 and CDR2 sequences are GTSNPN and SVGIG (reference sequence). Trimming took 0 bases from V and 5 from J, leaving 11 bases between them. CDR3 size: 13 residues. CDR3 residues: CAWSVGGGNEQYF. CDR3 nucleotide sequence: TGTGCCTGGAGTGTTGGGGGTGGGAACGAGCAGTACTTC.

The chain uses TRBV5-1 and TRBJ2-2; D might be TRBD1 (6 bases). CDR3 size: 14 residues. Trimming took off 3 bases at V and 2 bases at J, with 8 bases between the two ends. CDR1 is SGHRS and CDR2 is YFSETQ in the germline V gene. CDR3 DNA sequence: TGCGCCAGCAGCTCGGGACAAAACACCGGGGAGCTGTTTTTT. It specifies CASSSGQNTGELFF.

The V call is TRBV11-2, the J call TRBJ2-1; the match to TRBD2 covers 9 bases. Germline CDR1 and CDR2: SGHAT and FQNNGV. V trimming: 1 base; J trimming: 0 bases; junction bases outside the gene matches: 7. There are 18 residues in the CDR3. The CDR3 here is CASSLVASGVSSYNEQFF. The CDR3 coding sequence is TGTGCCAGCAGCTTAGTTGCTAGCGGGGTTAGCTCCTACAATGAGCAGTTCTTC.

This clone was recorded many times. The V call is TRBV28, the J call TRBJ1-6; D remains ambiguous. V was cut by 4 bases and J by 8 bases, with 15 bases left in between. This CDR3 comprises 15 residues. Germline CDR1 and CDR2: MDHEN and SYDVKM. CDR3 sequence (DNA): TGTGCCAGCAGTTATACGGGGAATGCGGATTCACCCCTCCACTTT. This gives the protein CASSYTGNADSPLHF.

The chain uses TRBV6-4 and TRBJ2-1, with D unresolved. Germline V gene data show CDR1 as MRHNA and CDR2 as SNTAGT. This CDR3 contains 16 residues. V lost 2 bases, J lost 5 bases, and 16 bases lay in between. The DNA for the CDR3 is TGTGCCAGCAGTGACCGACTTCGGAATAGCCACAATGAGCAGTTCTTC. Protein product: CASSDRLRNSHNEQFF.

The CDR3: CASNDPTGYNEQFF. The DNA of the CDR3 is TGCGCCAGCAATGATCCTACAGGCTACAATGAGCAGTTCTTC. This chain links TRBV5-1 with TRBJ2-1, with a tentative D call TRBD1 (5 bases). CDR1 and CDR2 (germline): SGHRS, YFSETQ. V lost 6 bases and J lost 3, with 13 bases in between. There are 14 residues in the CDR3.